This entry lists 26 T cell receptor beta chains sequenced from one sample in a study of intratumoral heterogeneity in liver cancer. TCRdb keeps only in-frame clones here, not all; method: immunoSEQ multiplex PCR. The sample lists about 20,000 clones; roughly 73% were seen once. This material consisted of tumor-adjacent normal tissue, taken before any cancer treatment. The receptor set was obtained from a woman aged 65 to 85 with hepatocellular carcinoma.

CDR3 amino acids: CSVGLAGAFSEQYF. Here the CDR3 DNA reads TGCAGCGTTGGACTAGCGGGAGCGTTCTCCGAGCAGTACTTC. This chain joins TRBV29-1 and TRBJ2-7, with 12 nucleotides matching TRBD2. The V gene's germline CDR1 is SQVTM and CDR2 ANQGSEA. V gave up 4 bases and J gave up 6 bases; unmatched junction bases: 7. This CDR3 has 14 residues.

This chain uses TRBV10-3 with TRBJ2-5, with 7 bases that match TRBD2. V shed 2 bases, J shed 4 bases, and the junction held 13 bases outside the gene matches. The CDR3 totals 17 residues. Germline-derived CDR1 and CDR2 are ENHRY and SYGVKD. For the CDR3, the DNA is TGTGCCATCAGTGAGGAGGCTAGCGGAGGGTTGAGAGAGACCCAGTACTTC. It is translated as CAISEEASGGLRETQYF.

This sequence joins TRBV9 and TRBJ2-1, with TRBD2 identical over 12 bases. Germline V lookup: CDR1 SGDLS, CDR2 YYNGEE. The CDR3 spans 15 residues. J was trimmed by 5 bases and V by 5 bases; bases with no gene match: 5. The CDR3 protein is CASSWRLAGDNEQFF. Here the CDR3 DNA reads TGTGCCAGCAGTTGGCGACTAGCGGGAGACAATGAGCAGTTCTTC.

This clone was observed a few times. The chain has TRBV19 and TRBJ1-1; a weak D match, TRBD1 (5 bases). Trimming took off 3 bases at V and 0 bases at J, with 8 bases between the two ends. CDR3 size: 14 residues. Germline CDR1 reads LNHDA; CDR2 reads SQIVND (reference sequence). CDR3 sequence reads: CASSITRVNTEAFF. In DNA, the CDR3 is TGTGCCAGTAGTATCACCAGGGTGAACACTGAAGCTTTCTTT.

The V call is TRBV3-1 (or the pseudogene TRBV3-2), the J call TRBJ2-7, with D maybe TRBD1 (5 bases). The CDR3 consists of 13 residues. Trimming removed 0 bases at V and 12 bases at J, with 15 bases between. Germline CDR1 is LGHDT and CDR2 is YNNKEL (reference sequence). The CDR3 DNA reads as TGTGCCAGCAGCCAAGATCGGCGCAGGGTAGTGTACTTC. Protein sequence: CASSQDRRRVVYF.

The genes are TRBV7-2 and TRBJ1-5, with a possible D match to TRBD1 (5 bases). The germline V gene encodes CDR1 SGHTA and CDR2 FQGNSA. V lost 3 bases, J lost 2 bases, and 8 bases lay in between. The length of the CDR3 is 14 residues. The CDR3 protein is CASSFLGGNQPQHF. The CDR3 coding sequence is TGTGCCAGCAGCTTCCTGGGGGGCAATCAGCCCCAGCATTTT. The full variable domain, in which reference TRBV7-2 and TRBJ1-5 provide the parts outside the CDR3, is GAGVSQSPSNKVTEKGKDVELRCDPISGHTALYWYRQSLGQGLEFLIYFQGNSAPDKSGLPSDRFSAERTGGSVSTLTIQRTQQEDSAVYLCASSFLGGNQPQHFGDGTRLSIL.

The genes are TRBV19 and TRBJ1-1, with a weak D call TRBD1 (5 bases). The germline V and J ends were trimmed by 7 bases and 4 bases, with 19 bases remaining between them. This CDR3 has 15 amino acids. Germline V lookup: CDR1 LNHDA, CDR2 SQIVND (reference sequence). The chain's CDR3 is CASIQPGGRGTEAFF. CDR3 nucleotide sequence: TGTGCCAGTATCCAACCTGGGGGTCGGGGCACTGAAGCTTTCTTT.

This clone was seen more than once but under ten times. V gene TRBV20-1 combines with J gene TRBJ1-2, with TRBD1 as a possible D gene (5 bases). Germline V lookup: CDR1 DFQATT, CDR2 SNEGSKA (reference sequence). This CDR3 spans 13 amino acids. Trimming took 3 bases from V and 4 from J, leaving 12 bases between them. The CDR3 loop reads CSASLGLSYGYTF. The CDR3 region has the DNA TGCAGTGCTAGTCTGGGGCTGAGCTATGGCTACACCTTC.

The CDR3 bases are TGTGCCAGCAGCCCTCGATTTGCCACGGCAGGCTACACCTTC. It is translated as CASSPRFATAGYTF. The chain employs TRBV3-1 (or the pseudogene TRBV3-2) and TRBJ1-2; D unresolved. The CDR3 contains 14 residues. Germline V gene sequence: CDR1 LGHDT, CDR2 YNNKEL (reference sequence). The germline V and J ends were trimmed by 4 bases and 8 bases, with 17 bases remaining between them.

The chain carries TRBV5-5 and TRBJ1-3; D gene uncertain. Trimming removed 0 bases from V and 0 bases from J, with 7 bases in between. The CDR3 is 15 residues long. Per the germline V gene, CDR1 is SGHKS and CDR2 is YYEKEE (reference sequence). The CDR3 nucleotides are TGTGCCAGCAGCTTGGGGAGTTCCTCTGGAAACACCATATATTTT. This gives the protein CASSLGSSSGNTIYF. Drawing the rest from reference TRBV5-5 and TRBJ1-3, the complete variable domain is DAGVTQSPTHLIKTRGQQVTLRCSPISGHKSVSWYQQVLGQGPQFIFQYYEKEERGRGNFPDRFSARQFPNYSSELNVNALLLGDSALYLCASSLGSSSGNTIYFGEGSWLTVV.

V and J are TRBV5-6 and TRBJ1-4; D gene uncertain. Germline V gene lookup returns CDR1 SGHDT and CDR2 YYEEEE. V gave up 2 bases and J gave up 10 bases, with 15 bases separating them. The CDR3 runs to 14 residues. In DNA, the CDR3 is TGTGCCAGCAGCTTACCGGGAAGGCTAAGAAAACTGTTTTTT. Encoded protein: CASSLPGRLRKLFF.

The chain combines TRBV2 with TRBJ2-7; a weak D match, TRBD1 (7 bases). Germline-derived CDR1 and CDR2 are SNHLY and FYNNEI. The CDR3 has 16 amino acids. Trimming removed 8 bases at V and 3 bases at J, with 23 bases between. In nucleotides, the CDR3 is TGTGCCAGCCAAACGCTAGGGGGGACAGAAGGCTACGAGCAGTACTTC. This sequence encodes CASQTLGGTEGYEQYF.

V is TRBV5-6 and J is TRBJ2-2, with 7 bases identical to TRBD1. J was trimmed by 7 bases and V by 1 base; bases with no gene match: 4. The CDR3 runs to 14 residues. The germline V gene encodes CDR1 SGHDT and CDR2 YYEEEE. The CDR3 nucleotides read TGTGCCAGCAGCTTGAACAGGGGAATCGGGGAGCTGTTTTTT. This translates into CASSLNRGIGELFF.

This rearrangement joins TRBV4-2 to TRBJ2-7; possibly TRBD1 for D (6 bases). V was trimmed by 1 base and J by 0 bases, leaving 10 bases between them. Looked up from germline, CDR1 is LGHNA and CDR2 is YNFKEQ. This CDR3 has 15 residues. CDR3 loop: CASSQGQGSSYEQYF. CDR3 nucleotides: TGTGCCAGCAGCCAAGGGCAGGGGAGCTCCTACGAGCAGTACTTC.

V and J are TRBV9 and TRBJ2-7; no clear D. The CDR3 loop spans 14 amino acids. Trimming stripped 3 bases from V and 0 bases from J, with 10 bases between. Looked up from germline, CDR1 is SGDLS and CDR2 is YYNGEE. The CDR3 loop is CASSGHMSSYEQYF. The CDR3 region has the DNA TGTGCCAGCAGCGGACATATGAGCTCCTACGAGCAGTACTTC.

By share, this clone ranks as medium-sized. V gene TRBV2 combines with J gene TRBJ2-2; D not resolved. Germline V gene lookup returns CDR1 SNHLY and CDR2 FYNNEI. V was shortened by 1 base and J by 7 bases, with 16 bases between the two germline ends. This CDR3 comprises 16 residues. CDR3 sequence (DNA): TGTGCCAGCAGTGAAGGGGTAGACCCGAGGTACGGGGAGCTGTTTTTT. Amino acid sequence: CASSEGVDPRYGELFF.

This clone was detected only once. V is TRBV27 and J is TRBJ1-1; 7 positions match TRBD1. Per germline, CDR1 MNHEY and CDR2 SMNVEV (reference sequence). V shed 5 bases and J 4 bases; nucleotides not matched to a gene: 7. The CDR3 runs to 14 residues. CDR3 protein: CASSPQGLGTEAFF. The CDR3 nucleotides read TGTGCCAGCAGTCCACAGGGGTTAGGCACTGAAGCTTTCTTT.

The chain recombines TRBV20-1 with TRBJ2-7; 7 positions agree with TRBD2. V lost 7 bases to trimming and J lost 2 bases; unmatched junction nucleotides: 2. The CDR3 has 11 amino acids. Looked up from germline, CDR1 is DFQATT and CDR2 is SNEGSKA (reference sequence). The CDR3 protein is CSGGRAYEQYF. CDR3 bases: TGCAGTGGTGGGAGGGCCTACGAGCAGTACTTC.

The chain recombines TRBV13 with TRBJ2-3; no firm D call. The CDR3 contains 15 residues. V lost 5 bases and J 6 bases, leaving 18 bases between the germline ends. Germline CDR1 is PRHDT and CDR2 is FYEKMQ (reference sequence). DNA of the CDR3: TGTGCCAGCAGCCCTACGGAGTGGGGTGCGGATACGCAGTATTTT. Translation: CASSPTEWGADTQYF.

The genes are TRBV12-5 and TRBJ1-4, with 8 positions matching TRBD1. Unmatched junction bases numbered 5, after V lost 7 bases and J lost 7 bases. CDR3 size: 13 residues. Germline-derived CDR1 and CDR2 are LGHNT and FRNRAP. CDR3 nucleotides: TGTGCTAGTGCCCGGACAGGGATTGAAAAACTGTTTTTT. As protein: CASARTGIEKLFF.

The chain carries TRBV2 and TRBJ1-2; D unresolved. The germline V gene encodes CDR1 SNHLY and CDR2 FYNNEI. Between the trimmed V and J ends, which lost 6 bases and 0 bases, there was a span of 5 bases. The CDR3 is made up of 12 amino acids. CDR3 DNA sequence: TGTGCCAGCAGCAACACTAACTATGGCTACACCTTC. Amino acid sequence: CASSNTNYGYTF.

This clone is a singleton in its sample. The rearrangement joins TRBV19 to TRBJ1-5; weak D call: TRBD1 (5 bases). The V end lost 6 bases, the J end lost 4 bases, and 16 bases lay between the germline ends. There are 15 residues in the CDR3. Germline loops: CDR1 LNHDA, CDR2 SQIVND (reference sequence). Written as DNA, the CDR3 is TGTGCCAGTAGGTCCGTGGTGGGGCCAAATCAGCCCCAGCATTTT. Amino acid sequence: CASRSVVGPNQPQHF. Combining the CDR3 with reference TRBV19 and TRBJ1-5 gives the whole variable domain DGGITQSPKYLFRKEGQNVTLSCEQNLNHDAMYWYRQDPGQGLRLIYYSQIVNDFQKGDIAEGYSVSREKKESFPLTVTSAQKNPTAFYLCASRSVVGPNQPQHFGDGTRLSIL.

This clone is labeled as medium-sized. The chain links TRBV28 to TRBJ1-5, with TRBD1 as a possible D gene (5 bases). The CDR3 is made up of 14 amino acids. Germline CDR1 reads MDHEN; CDR2 reads SYDVKM. The V and J ends lost 6 bases and 7 bases respectively, with 16 bases between them. The CDR3 sequence is CASRTAGSGQPQHF. CDR3 in DNA: TGTGCCAGCAGAACGGCAGGGTCCGGGCAGCCCCAGCATTTT.

Only a few counts were recorded for this clone. The CDR3 loop is CALELDRAQETQYF. The DNA for the CDR3 is TGTGCCTTGGAGCTGGACAGGGCCCAAGAGACCCAGTACTTC. The chain couples TRBV30 to TRBJ2-5, with 8 bases lining up with TRBD1. The CDR3 length is 14 residues. With V trimmed by 7 bases and J by 1 base, 8 bases remained unmatched. Germline-derived CDR1 and CDR2 are GTSNPN and SVGIG (reference sequence).

The rearrangement links TRBV25-1 to TRBJ2-5; TRBD2 aligns across 9 bases. This CDR3 has 16 amino acids. CDR1 is MGHDK and CDR2 is SYGVNS in the germline V gene. Unmatched junction bases numbered 18, after V lost 11 bases and J lost 5 bases. The CDR3 nucleotides are TGTGCCTACGCAACAGATAGCGGGAGCCTCGGGGAGACCCAGTACTTC. Translation: CAYATDSGSLGETQYF.

CDR3 amino acids: CASSGGGPYEQYF. In nucleotides, the CDR3 is TGTGCCAGCAGTGGGGGGGGGCCCTACGAGCAGTACTTC. This chain joins TRBV28 and TRBJ2-7, with D possibly TRBD2 on 7 matching bases. Germline values: CDR1 MDHEN, CDR2 SYDVKM. There are 13 residues in the CDR3. V was trimmed by 5 bases and J by 2 bases, leaving 10 bases between them.